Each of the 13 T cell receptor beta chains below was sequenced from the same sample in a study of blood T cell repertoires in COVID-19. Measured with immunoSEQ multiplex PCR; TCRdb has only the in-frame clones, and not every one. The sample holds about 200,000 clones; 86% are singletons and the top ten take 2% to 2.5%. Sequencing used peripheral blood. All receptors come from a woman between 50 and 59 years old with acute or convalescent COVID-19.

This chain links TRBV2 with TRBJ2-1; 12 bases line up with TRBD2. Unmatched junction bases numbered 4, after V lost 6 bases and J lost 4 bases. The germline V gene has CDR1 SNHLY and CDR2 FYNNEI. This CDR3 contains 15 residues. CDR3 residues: CASSELAGGYNEQFF. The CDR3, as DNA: TGTGCCAGCAGCGAACTAGCGGGGGGTTACAATGAGCAGTTCTTC.

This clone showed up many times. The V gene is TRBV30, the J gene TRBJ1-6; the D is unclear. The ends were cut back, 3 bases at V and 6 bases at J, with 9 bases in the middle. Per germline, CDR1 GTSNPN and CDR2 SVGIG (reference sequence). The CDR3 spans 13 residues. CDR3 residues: CAWREGFNSPLHF. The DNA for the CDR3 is TGTGCCTGGAGGGAGGGATTTAATTCACCCCTCCACTTT.

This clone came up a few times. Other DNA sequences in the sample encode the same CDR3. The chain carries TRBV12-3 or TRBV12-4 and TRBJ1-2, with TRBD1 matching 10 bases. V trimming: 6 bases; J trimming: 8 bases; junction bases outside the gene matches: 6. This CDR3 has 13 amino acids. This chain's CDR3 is CASSAGTGVGYTF. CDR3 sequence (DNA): TGTGCCAGCAGCGCCGGGACAGGGGTGGGCTACACCTTC.

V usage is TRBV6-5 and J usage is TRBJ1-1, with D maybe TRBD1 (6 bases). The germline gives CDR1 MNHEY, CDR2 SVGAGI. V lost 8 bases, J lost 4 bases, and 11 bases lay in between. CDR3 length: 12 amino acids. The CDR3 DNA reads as TGTGCCAGCCACAGGGCGAGCACTGAAGCTTTCTTT. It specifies CASHRASTEAFF.

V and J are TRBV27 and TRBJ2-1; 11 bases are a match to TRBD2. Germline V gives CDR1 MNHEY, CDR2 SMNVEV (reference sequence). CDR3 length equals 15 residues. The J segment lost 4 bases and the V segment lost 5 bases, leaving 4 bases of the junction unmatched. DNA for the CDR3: TGTGCCAGCAGTCCCGTAGCGGGAGGGTACAATGAGCAGTTCTTC. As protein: CASSPVAGGYNEQFF.

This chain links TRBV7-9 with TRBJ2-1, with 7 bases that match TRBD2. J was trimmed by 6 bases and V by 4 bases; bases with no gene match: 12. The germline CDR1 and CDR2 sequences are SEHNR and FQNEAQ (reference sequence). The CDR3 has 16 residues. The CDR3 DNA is TGTGCCAGCAGCTCGTATGCGGGAGCGGGGAGCAATGAGCAGTTCTTC. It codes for CASSSYAGAGSNEQFF.

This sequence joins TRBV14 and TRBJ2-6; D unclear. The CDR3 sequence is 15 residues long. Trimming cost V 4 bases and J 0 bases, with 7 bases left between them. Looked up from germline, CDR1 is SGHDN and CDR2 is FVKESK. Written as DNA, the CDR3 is TGTGCCAGCAGCCGTCAACTCTCTGGGGCCAACGTCCTGACTTTC. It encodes CASSRQLSGANVLTF.

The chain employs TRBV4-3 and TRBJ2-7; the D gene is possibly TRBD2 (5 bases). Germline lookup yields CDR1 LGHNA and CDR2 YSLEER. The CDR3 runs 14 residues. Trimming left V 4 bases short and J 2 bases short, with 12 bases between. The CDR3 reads CASSPQRGPYEQYF. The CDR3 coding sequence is TGCGCCAGCAGCCCACAACGAGGGCCCTACGAGCAGTACTTC.

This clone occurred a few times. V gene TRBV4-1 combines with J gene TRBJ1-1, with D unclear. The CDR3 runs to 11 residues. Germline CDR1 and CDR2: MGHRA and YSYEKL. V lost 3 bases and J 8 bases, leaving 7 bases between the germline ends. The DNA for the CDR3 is TGCGCCAGCAGCCAGAATCGGGAAGCTTTCTTT. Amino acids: CASSQNREAFF.

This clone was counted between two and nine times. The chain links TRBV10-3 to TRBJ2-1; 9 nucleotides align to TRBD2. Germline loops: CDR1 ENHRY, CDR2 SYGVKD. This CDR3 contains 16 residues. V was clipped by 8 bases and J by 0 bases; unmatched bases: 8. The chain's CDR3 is CAIGVGLANSYNEQFF. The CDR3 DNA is TGTGCCATCGGGGTGGGACTAGCAAACTCCTACAATGAGCAGTTCTTC.

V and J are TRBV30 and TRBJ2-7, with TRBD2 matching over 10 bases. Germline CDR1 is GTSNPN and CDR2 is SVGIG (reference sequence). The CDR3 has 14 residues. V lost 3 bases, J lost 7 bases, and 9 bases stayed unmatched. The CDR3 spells CAWRKAGGSREQYF. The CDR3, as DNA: TGTGCCTGGAGGAAAGCGGGAGGGTCGCGGGAGCAGTACTTC.

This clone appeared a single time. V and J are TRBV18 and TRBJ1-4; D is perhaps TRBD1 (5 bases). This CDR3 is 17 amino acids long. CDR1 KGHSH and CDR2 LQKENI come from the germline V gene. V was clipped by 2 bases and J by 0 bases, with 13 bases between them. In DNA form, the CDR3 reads TGTGCCAGCTCACCATTCGGGGGACTTACAACTAATGAAAAACTGTTTTTT. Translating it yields CASSPFGGLTTNEKLFF.

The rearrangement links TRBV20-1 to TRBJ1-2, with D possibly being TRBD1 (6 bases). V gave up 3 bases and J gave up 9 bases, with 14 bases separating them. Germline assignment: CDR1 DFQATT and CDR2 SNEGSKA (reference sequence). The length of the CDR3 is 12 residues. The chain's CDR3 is CSASARGSSYTF. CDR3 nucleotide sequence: TGCAGTGCTAGTGCCAGGGGCTCGAGCTACACCTTC.